A single sample is the source of the 20 T cell receptor beta chains below, sequenced in a study of cytomegalovirus exposure and HLA in healthy donors. PCR involved 60 Vbeta and 13 Jbeta primers. Measured with immunoSEQ multiplex PCR; TCRdb has only the in-frame clones, and not every one. The data show over 150,000 clones, around 78% seen once. Sequencing was carried out using PBMCs. Source of these receptors: a woman aged 45-65 years in good health and CMV-seropositive.

This chain uses TRBV5-5 with TRBJ2-4, with TRBD2 as a possible D gene (7 bases). Looked up from germline, CDR1 is SGHKS and CDR2 is YYEKEE (reference sequence). CDR3 length equals 16 residues. With 3 bases removed from V and 0 bases from J, the gap between germline ends came to 13 bases. CDR3 sequence reads: CASSWGGALAKNIQYF. In nucleotides, the CDR3 is TGTGCCAGCAGCTGGGGGGGGGCCCTAGCCAAAAACATTCAGTACTTC.

The genes are TRBV19 and TRBJ1-5, with unresolved D. Per germline, CDR1 LNHDA and CDR2 SQIVND (reference sequence). V gave up 5 bases and J gave up 2 bases, with 7 bases separating them. The CDR3 consists of 13 residues. The CDR3: CASSYSGNQPQHF. The CDR3 DNA reads as TGTGCCAGTAGTTATAGTGGCAATCAGCCCCAGCATTTT.

The chain joins TRBV25-1 to TRBJ1-3; weak D call: TRBD1 (6 bases). V was clipped by 0 bases and J by 3 bases, with 15 bases between them. The V gene's germline CDR1 is MGHDK and CDR2 SYGVNS. The CDR3 consists of 17 residues. The chain's CDR3 is CASSEYIGQGFGNTIYF. CDR3 nucleotide sequence: TGTGCCAGCAGTGAATATATCGGCCAGGGGTTTGGAAACACCATATATTTT. The full variable domain, its missing parts supplied by reference TRBV25-1 and TRBJ1-3, is EADIYQTPRYLVIGTGKKITLECSQTMGHDKMYWYQQDPGMELHLIHYSYGVNSTEKGDLSSESTVSRIRTEHFPLTLESARPSHTSQYLCASSEYIGQGFGNTIYFGEGSWLTVV.

This chain links TRBV18 with TRBJ1-3, with D possibly being TRBD1 (6 bases). CDR3 length: 14 amino acids. Trimming cost V 3 bases and J 8 bases, with 14 bases left between them. Germline values: CDR1 KGHSH, CDR2 LQKENI. CDR3 bases: TGTGCCAGCTCACCCGGGGACACTAGGGACACCATATATTTT. Translation gives CASSPGDTRDTIYF.

On this clone: At one of its ends the junction is not consistent with the germline gene, which may arise from a read error. Other DNA sequences of this sample code for an identical CDR3. This chain connects TRBV9 to TRBJ2-1; weak D call: TRBD1 (5 bases). The germline gives CDR1 SGDLS, CDR2 YYNGEE. This CDR3 comprises 16 residues. CDR3 sequence reads: CASSGVVGVNYNEQFF. The CDR3 DNA reads as TGTGCCAGCAGCGGCGTAGTAGGGGTAAACTACAACGAGCAGTTCTTC.

J is TRBJ1-4 and V is TRBV28; D gene uncertain. The V and J ends lost 6 bases and 11 bases respectively, with 16 bases between them. Germline lookup yields CDR1 MDHEN and CDR2 SYDVKM. CDR3 size: 13 residues. The CDR3 loop is CASRPSSLTKLFF. As DNA, the CDR3 is TGTGCCAGCAGACCAAGCTCCCTTACTAAACTGTTTTTT.

The chain recombines TRBV28 with TRBJ2-1, with 9 bases aligning to TRBD2. This CDR3 has 16 amino acids. The trim removed 0 bases at V and 3 bases at J, leaving 3 bases unmatched. CDR1 and CDR2 (germline): MDHEN, SYDVKM. CDR3 loop: CASSLWGLAFYNEQFF. The CDR3 DNA is TGTGCCAGCAGTTTATGGGGACTAGCTTTCTACAATGAGCAGTTCTTC.

The genes are TRBV4-3 and TRBJ2-7, with TRBD2 as a possible D gene (6 bases). Looked up from germline, CDR1 is LGHNA and CDR2 is YSLEER. The CDR3 covers 16 residues. V lost 0 bases, J lost 1 base, and 13 bases lay in between. The CDR3 bases are TGCGCCAGCAGCCAAGATAGGGGACTCGGGTCCTACGAGCAGTACTTC. It specifies CASSQDRGLGSYEQYF.

In its sample, this clone was seen a few times. This sequence joins TRBV11-3 and TRBJ2-7, with TRBD1 as a possible D gene (6 bases). Per the germline V gene, CDR1 is SGHNT and CDR2 is YENEEA. Trimming shortened V by 3 bases and J by 0 bases, and 18 bases separated the two germline ends. The CDR3 loop spans 17 amino acids. The CDR3 bases are TGTGCCAGCAGCTTGTACAGGGTCGGAATACCCTCCTACGAGCAGTACTTC. Its translation: CASSLYRVGIPSYEQYF.

The chain couples TRBV28 to TRBJ1-1, with a weak D call TRBD1 (6 bases). This CDR3 spans 15 amino acids. Trimming removed 5 bases at V and 0 bases at J, with 13 bases between. CDR1 and CDR2 (germline): MDHEN, SYDVKM. The CDR3 loop is CASSPYRALNTEAFF. DNA of the CDR3: TGTGCCAGCAGTCCCTACAGGGCGCTGAACACTGAAGCTTTCTTT.

Regarding this clone: Other DNA sequences within the sample encode an identical CDR3. This chain links TRBV7-2 with TRBJ2-6, with D hard to call. The V and J ends lost 4 bases and 1 base respectively, with 11 bases between them. This CDR3 has 16 residues. The V gene's germline CDR1 is SGHTA and CDR2 FQGNSA. The CDR3 loop is CASSSRPGSGANVLTF. The CDR3 nucleotides are TGTGCCAGCAGCTCCCGCCCCGGGTCTGGGGCCAACGTCCTGACTTTC.

The chain links TRBV7-2 to TRBJ1-2; D not resolved. Trimming left V 7 bases short and J 3 bases short, with 21 bases between. Germline V lookup: CDR1 SGHTA, CDR2 FQGNSA. The CDR3 runs 16 residues. The CDR3 DNA is TGTGCCAGCACCATTATTGTCGGAGGGAAATACTATGGCTACACCTTC. This encodes CASTIIVGGKYYGYTF.

The chain links TRBV4-3 to TRBJ1-3, with D perhaps TRBD1 (5 bases). Germline assignment: CDR1 LGHNA and CDR2 YSLEER. The V and J ends lost 0 bases and 4 bases respectively, with 13 bases between them. CDR3 length: 16 residues. CDR3 residues: CASSQDVAGLGNTIYF. In nucleotides, the CDR3 is TGCGCCAGCAGCCAAGATGTGGCAGGGTTGGGAAACACCATATATTTT.

The chain joins TRBV27 to TRBJ2-7; 8 nucleotides agree with TRBD1. Germline V lookup: CDR1 MNHEY, CDR2 SMNVEV (reference sequence). Unmatched junction bases numbered 12, after V lost 1 base and J lost 4 bases. The CDR3 covers 17 residues. The CDR3 DNA reads as TGTGCCAGCAGTTTATACCCCCCCACAGGGGGTGCTTACGAGCAGTACTTC. Protein: CASSLYPPTGGAYEQYF.

The chain uses TRBV10-3 and TRBJ2-7; 8 bases are shared with TRBD1. Trimming at V came to 9 bases and at J to 2 bases, leaving 3 bases not matched to a gene. The CDR3 is 12 amino acids. Germline V gene data show CDR1 as ENHRY and CDR2 as SYGVKD. CDR3 sequence reads: CAIGQGAYEQYF. Here the CDR3 DNA reads TGTGCCATAGGACAGGGAGCCTACGAGCAGTACTTC.

This clone was seen once. This chain joins TRBV27 and TRBJ2-7; 10 bases fit TRBD2. This CDR3 is 15 amino acids long. The trim removed 2 bases at V and 3 bases at J, leaving 4 bases unmatched. The germline V gene encodes CDR1 MNHEY and CDR2 SMNVEV (reference sequence). The DNA for the CDR3 is TGTGCCAGCAGTTTAAACCCTAGCGGGAGCTACGAGCAGTACTTC. Protein sequence: CASSLNPSGSYEQYF.

The genes are TRBV23-1 and TRBJ2-1; 7 nucleotides match TRBD2. TRBV23-1 is an ORF, and what it does is uncertain. V was pared by 6 bases and J by 0 bases, with 14 bases of the junction left unmatched. The CDR3 length is 18 residues. DNA of the CDR3: TGCGCCAGCAGGAGGCCCGGGACTATGTCCCACTCCTACAATGAGCAGTTCTTC. Translating gives CASRRPGTMSHSYNEQFF.

This sequence joins TRBV11-3 and TRBJ2-5, with 11 nucleotides matching TRBD2. V lost 5 bases and J lost 3; bases outside the gene matches: 14. The CDR3 has 18 amino acids. Germline V CDR1 and CDR2: SGHNT, YENEEA. As DNA, the CDR3 is TGTGCCAGCAGCCGTGGGACTAGCGGTCCCGGGGGGAAAGAGACCCAGTACTTC. This gives the protein CASSRGTSGPGGKETQYF. Full variable domain (outside the CDR3, taken from reference TRBV11-3 and TRBJ2-5): EAGVVQSPRYKIIEKKQPVAFWCNPISGHNTLYWYLQNLGQGPELLIRYENEEAVDDSQLPKDRFSAERLKGVDSTLKIQPAELGDSAVYLCASSRGTSGPGGKETQYFGPGTRLLVL.

This clone occurred a few times. The V call is TRBV12-5, the J call TRBJ1-1; tentatively, D is TRBD1 (6 bases). Germline CDR1 reads LGHNT; CDR2 reads FRNRAP. Between the trimmed V and J ends, which lost 4 bases and 4 bases, there was a span of 16 bases. The CDR3 spans 15 residues. CDR3 sequence reads: CASGYTQGRVTEAFF. The CDR3 DNA reads as TGTGCTAGTGGTTACACTCAGGGGAGGGTCACTGAAGCTTTCTTT.

This chain's CDR3 is CASSLEAGGMDTEAFF. The CDR3 coding sequence is TGTGCCAGCAGCTTAGAGGCAGGGGGCATGGACACTGAAGCTTTCTTT. The chain has TRBV7-9 and TRBJ1-1; 8 bases map to TRBD1. The germline V gene encodes CDR1 SEHNR and CDR2 FQNEAQ (reference sequence). After removal of 1 base from V and 3 bases from J, the junction contained 7 bases not matched to a gene. The CDR3 covers 16 residues. The full variable domain, rest sourced from reference TRBV7-9 and TRBJ1-1, is DTGVSQNPRHKITKRGQNVTFRCDPISEHNRLYWYRQTLGQGPEFLTYFQNEAQLEKSRLLSDRFSAERPKGSFSTLEIQRTEQGDSAMYLCASSLEAGGMDTEAFFGQGTRLTVV.